The sequence of this TCR beta chain was determined in a study of T cell responses to AZD1222 COVID-19 vaccine. To note about this clone: What it binds is unknown.

Data came from immunoSEQ multiplex PCR; TCRdb stores just in-frame clones and leaves some out. The table has 120,000 to 150,000 clones, approximately 88% seen once; the top ten hold more than 13%. V lost 8 bases and J 5 bases, leaving 21 bases between the germline ends. This CDR3 spans 15 amino acids. Germline V gene data show CDR1 as LNHDA and CDR2 as SQIVND (reference sequence). Study-level results: Baseline seropositivity characterized only six or seven AZD1222 recipients.

The J gene is TRBJ1-1, the V gene TRBV19; perhaps TRBD1 as D (6 bases). The receptor's source is an adult in good health. Sequencing was performed on peripheral blood, taken on day 0 of AZD1222 vaccination. The CDR3 sequence: CASQPAGGARTEAFF. The CDR3 DNA reads TGTGCCAGTCAACCCGCGGGGGGCGCGCGGACTGAAGCTTTCTTT.